The next 16 T cell receptor beta chains were all read from a single sample in a study of a mutant IDH1 vaccine in newly diagnosed glioma. The sample's time point: baseline, week 1 (first vaccination visit). As to treatment: pre-vaccination baseline after standard-of-care therapy. Produced via immunoSEQ multiplex PCR; TCRdb's table is partial and in-frame only. The profile covers about 66,000 clones, with about 86% appearing a single time and around 3% taken by the ten largest. The sequenced sample was PBMCs, obtained from a glioma patient treated with radiotherapy, temozolomide or both. These receptors were taken from a man younger than 45 with glioma.

The chain employs TRBV10-3 and TRBJ2-1; 11 nucleotides agree with TRBD2. Germline values: CDR1 ENHRY, CDR2 SYGVKD. Trimming took 8 bases from V and 7 from J; bases not matched to a gene: 7. This CDR3 region has 14 residues. The CDR3 reads CAIERLAGSNEQFF. CDR3 nucleotide sequence: TGTGCCATCGAGAGACTAGCGGGGTCTAATGAGCAGTTCTTC.

J is TRBJ2-3 and V is TRBV11-2, with 12 bases fitting TRBD2. Germline V CDR1 and CDR2: SGHAT, FQNNGV. The CDR3 loop spans 18 amino acids. After removal of 5 bases from V and 0 bases from J, the junction contained 9 bases not matched to a gene. CDR3 sequence: CASSRRTSGAGSTDTQYF. For the CDR3, the DNA is TGTGCCAGCAGCCGCCGGACTAGCGGGGCGGGTAGCACAGATACGCAGTATTTT.

V gene TRBV15 combines with J gene TRBJ1-5; D gene ambiguous. Germline-derived CDR1 and CDR2 are LNHNV and YYDKDF (reference sequence). The CDR3 spans 14 residues. V lost 1 base and J 3 bases, leaving 7 bases between the germline ends. The CDR3 region is CATSRGQPNQPQHF. DNA for the CDR3: TGTGCCACCAGCAGAGGTCAGCCCAATCAGCCCCAGCATTTT.

This chain uses TRBV19 with TRBJ2-7, with 7 bases aligning to TRBD1. The CDR3 is 13 residues long. Germline CDR1 is LNHDA and CDR2 is SQIVND (reference sequence). Trimming cost V 3 bases and J 3 bases; bases outside gene matches: 2. CDR3: CASSIYRGYEQYF. The CDR3 DNA follows: TGTGCCAGTAGTATTTACAGGGGCTACGAGCAGTACTTC.

The V and J genes are TRBV7-2 and TRBJ2-7; the match to TRBD2 covers 7 bases. Germline lookup yields CDR1 SGHTA and CDR2 FQGNSA. The CDR3 has 16 amino acids. With V trimmed by 1 base and J by 11 bases, 17 bases remained unmatched. CDR3 amino acids: CASSLESMRGTGREYF. The CDR3 bases are TGTGCCAGCAGCTTAGAATCTATGCGGGGGACCGGCCGGGAGTACTTC. The full variable domain, rest sourced from reference TRBV7-2 and TRBJ2-7, is GAGVSQSPSNKVTEKGKDVELRCDPISGHTALYWYRQSLGQGLEFLIYFQGNSAPDKSGLPSDRFSAERTGGSVSTLTIQRTQQEDSAVYLCASSLESMRGTGREYFGPGTRLTVT.

This rearrangement joins TRBV9 to TRBJ1-1; 8 bases map to TRBD1. CDR3 length equals 14 residues. J gave up 1 base and V 2 bases, and 1 base lay outside the gene matches. Germline lookup yields CDR1 SGDLS and CDR2 YYNGEE. The CDR3 is CASSVGQGNTEAFF. DNA of the CDR3: TGTGCCAGCAGCGTCGGACAGGGGAACACTGAAGCTTTCTTT.

The chain employs TRBV7-8 and TRBJ1-2; D perhaps matches TRBD1 (5 bases). V was trimmed by 5 bases and J by 4 bases, leaving 14 bases between them. CDR1 SGHVS and CDR2 FQNEAQ come from the germline V gene. This CDR3 contains 14 residues. In DNA form, the CDR3 reads TGTGCCAGCAGCGCTAATCCCAGGGTCTATGGCTACACCTTC. This encodes CASSANPRVYGYTF. Full variable domain (remainder filled in from reference TRBV7-8 and TRBJ1-2): GAGVSQSPRYKVAKRGQDVALRCDPISGHVSLFWYQQALGQGPEFLTYFQNEAQLDKSGLPSDRFFAERPEGSVSTLKIQRTQQEDSAVYLCASSANPRVYGYTFGSGTRLTVV.

This sequence joins TRBV18 and TRBJ2-1, with D possibly being TRBD2 (6 bases). V was trimmed by 3 bases and J by 0 bases, leaving 6 bases between them. The CDR3 spans 14 residues. Germline V gene lookup returns CDR1 KGHSH and CDR2 LQKENI. The CDR3 bases are TGTGCCAGCTCACCCGGGAGCTCCTACAATGAGCAGTTCTTC. Protein sequence: CASSPGSSYNEQFF.

The rearrangement joins TRBV9 to TRBJ1-2; unclear D gene. V was clipped by 0 bases and J by 2 bases, with 17 bases between them. CDR3 size: 17 residues. CDR1 SGDLS and CDR2 YYNGEE come from the germline V gene. CDR3 in DNA: TGTGCCAGCAGCGTAGGAGGGTTTGGGCAACTCAACTATGGCTACACCTTC. It yields the protein CASSVGGFGQLNYGYTF.

The CDR3 here is CASSNSGTRGPGAFF. In DNA, the CDR3 is TGTGCCAGCAGCAACTCCGGGACACGTGGGCCGGGCGCTTTCTTT. This rearrangement joins TRBV21-1 to TRBJ1-1; no check of the table's D call, TRBD1, against the DNA was made. TRBV21-1 is labeled a pseudogene. The CDR3 runs 15 residues.

The chain couples TRBV10-2 to TRBJ2-3, with D hard to call. V was cut by 5 bases and J by 0 bases, with 15 bases left in between. Germline lookup yields CDR1 WSHSY and CDR2 SAAADI. The CDR3 consists of 16 residues. CDR3 DNA sequence: TGCGCCAGCAGTCCCCCCGGACGGCTTAGCACAGATACGCAGTATTTT. Its protein product is CASSPPGRLSTDTQYF.

The rearrangement joins TRBV5-4 to TRBJ2-2, with D possibly TRBD2 on 7 matching bases. Per germline, CDR1 SGHNT and CDR2 YYREEE (reference sequence). This CDR3 is 16 amino acids long. V lost 4 bases to trimming and J lost 5 bases, with 18 bases between them. In DNA, the CDR3 is TGTGCCAGCAGCCCGAGGGGCGGGGGCGATACCGGGGAGCTGTTTTTT. It yields the protein CASSPRGGGDTGELFF.

Remarks on this clone: The sample has other DNA sequences that encode this CDR3 too. V gene TRBV5-1 combines with J gene TRBJ1-2, with unresolved D. There are 14 residues in the CDR3. Germline lookup yields CDR1 SGHRS and CDR2 YFSETQ. V dropped 0 bases and J dropped 1 base, with 7 bases sitting between them. The CDR3 region has the DNA TGCGCCAGCAGCTTGGAATCGGGTAACTATGGCTACACCTTC. Its protein product is CASSLESGNYGYTF.

J is TRBJ2-7 and V is TRBV28, with D unclear. From germline, CDR1 is MDHEN and CDR2 SYDVKM. V lost 2 bases and J lost 3, with 11 bases in between. CDR3 length: 14 amino acids. CDR3 nucleotide sequence: TGTGCCAGCAGTTTAGGACCGACTTACTACGAGCAGTACTTC. Translating gives CASSLGPTYYEQYF.

The chain links TRBV23-1 to TRBJ1-5; 8 bases map to TRBD1. TRBV23-1 is recorded as an ORF, its role being uncertain. CDR3 length: 18 residues. V dropped 1 base and J dropped 1; count of bases not matched to a gene: 9. The chain's CDR3 is CASSQFPTGVVSNQPQHF. DNA of the CDR3: TGCGCCAGCAGTCAATTCCCGACAGGGGTCGTGAGCAATCAGCCCCAGCATTTT.

The chain has TRBV19 and TRBJ2-1, with 7 bases identical to TRBD2. In germline, CDR1 is LNHDA, CDR2 SQIVND (reference sequence). J was trimmed by 0 bases and V by 5 bases; bases with no gene match: 10. The CDR3 consists of 17 residues. The CDR3 protein is CASSGGVSPSSYNEQFF. DNA for the CDR3: TGTGCCAGTAGTGGGGGGGTCTCCCCCAGCTCCTACAATGAGCAGTTCTTC.